The 27 T cell receptor beta chains reported below all come from one sample, sequenced in a study of blood T cells in healthy people across ages. Through a sample-barcoded 5' primer and a J-beta primer mix, a second PCR was run for roughly 6 to 12 cycles. TCRdb called the 5' RACE reads again in MiXCR, with one record for every CDR3 protein. The sample holds over 500,000 distinct CDR3 sequences; 40% to 65% are singletons and the top ten take approximately 15%. Sequencing was done on a sample of blood. These receptors were taken from a woman of 80 years or more in good health.

Turning to this clonotype: Just one base apart from a much larger clone, this may be a read error. This chain's CDR3 is CSGGYQETQYF. CDR3 DNA: TGCAGCGGTGGCTACCAAGAGACCCAGTACTTC. V gene TRBV29-1 combines with J gene TRBJ2-5; D ambiguous. Trimming took 7 bases from V and 0 from J, leaving 6 bases between them. This CDR3 contains 11 residues. Germline V gives CDR1 SQVTM, CDR2 ANQGSEA.

This clonotype came up a few times. The chain couples TRBV7-2 to TRBJ1-1; 9 nucleotides align to TRBD1. CDR3 length: 16 residues. The V gene's germline CDR1 is SGHTA and CDR2 FQGNSA. Trimming cost V 4 bases and J 3 bases; bases outside gene matches: 9. The CDR3 reads CASSSTGGRADTEAFF. In DNA form, the CDR3 reads TGTGCCAGCAGCTCCACAGGGGGCAGGGCGGACACTGAAGCTTTCTTT.

This CDR3 reads CAISAQDRNEQFF. CDR3 sequence (DNA): TGTGCCATCAGTGCGCAGGACCGCAATGAGCAGTTCTTC. The chain uses TRBV10-3 and TRBJ2-1, with D unclear. The germline gives CDR1 ENHRY, CDR2 SYGVKD. This CDR3 region has 13 residues. Between the trimmed V and J ends, which lost 4 bases and 6 bases, there was a span of 10 bases.

This chain links TRBV5-1 with TRBJ1-2; D unresolved. From germline, CDR1 is SGHRS and CDR2 YFSETQ. Trimming took 3 bases from V and 0 from J, leaving 12 bases between them. This CDR3 spans 15 amino acids. In DNA form, the CDR3 reads TGCGCCAGCAGCTCCTCTCTTCAGACTAACTATGGCTACACCTTC. Its translation is CASSSSLQTNYGYTF. The whole variable domain, remainder taken from reference TRBV5-1 and TRBJ1-2, is KAGVTQTPRYLIKTRGQQVTLSCSPISGHRSVSWYQQTPGQGLQFLFEYFSETQRNKGNFPGRFSGRQFSNSRSEMNVSTLELGDSALYLCASSSSLQTNYGYTFGSGTRLTVV.

Worth noting for this clonotype: This may be a read error, as it is one base from a much larger clone. In this CDR3 the conserved last residue, phenylalanine or tryptophan, is missing, so a read error is likely. The CDR3 nucleotides read TGTGCCAGCAGTTCTGCAGACTTCTCTGGGGCCAACGTCCTGACTTTG. It yields the protein CASSSADFSGANVLTL. The chain couples TRBV27 to TRBJ2-6; D unresolved. The CDR3 covers 16 residues. CDR1 MNHEY and CDR2 SMNVEV come from the germline V gene (reference sequence). Trimming left V 4 bases short and J 0 bases short, with 10 bases between.

This clonotype was observed a few times. The rearrangement links TRBV27 to TRBJ1-1, with D possibly TRBD1 on 6 matching bases. The CDR3 has 14 residues. Trimming cost V 3 bases and J 6 bases, with 14 bases left between them. CDR1 and CDR2 from the germline V gene are MNHEY and SMNVEV (reference sequence). CDR3 protein: CASSLTGARAEAFF. The CDR3 nucleotides read TGTGCCAGCAGTTTGACGGGGGCGCGGGCTGAAGCTTTCTTT.

This clonotype has at least ten counts. The CDR3 sequence: CASSQDLVAKNIQYF. In DNA, the CDR3 is TGCGCCAGCAGCCAAGATCTGGTTGCCAAAAACATTCAGTACTTC. The J gene is TRBJ2-4, the V gene TRBV4-1; no clear D. CDR3 length: 15 residues. V lost 0 bases to trimming and J lost 1 base, with 7 bases between them. The germline V gene encodes CDR1 MGHRA and CDR2 YSYEKL.

This clonotype turned up a few times. This chain uses TRBV5-1 with TRBJ2-1; D is tentatively TRBD1 or TRBD2 (6 bases each). Per germline, CDR1 SGHRS and CDR2 YFSETQ. Trimming took 1 base from V and 14 from J, leaving 22 bases between them. The CDR3 totals 15 residues. The CDR3 DNA is TGCGCCAGCAGCTTGAGGGGGGACGTCGAGCAGGGCAAGTTCTTC. Protein: CASSLRGDVEQGKFF. The full variable domain, in which reference TRBV5-1 and TRBJ2-1 provide the parts outside the CDR3, is KAGVTQTPRYLIKTRGQQVTLSCSPISGHRSVSWYQQTPGQGLQFLFEYFSETQRNKGNFPGRFSGRQFSNSRSEMNVSTLELGDSALYLCASSLRGDVEQGKFFGPGTRLTVL.

The chain carries TRBV12-3 or TRBV12-4 and TRBJ2-7; 10 nucleotides align to TRBD2. The J call may be faulty, since TRBJ2-5 better matches the DNA end. The CDR3 sequence is 15 residues long. This CDR3 reads CASSLLAGDGETQYF. The CDR3 region has the DNA TGTGCCAGCAGTTTACTAGCGGGGGATGGGGAGACCCAGTACTTC.

About this clonotype: Just one base apart from a much larger clone, this may be a read error. This chain joins TRBV21-1 and TRBJ2-1; no DNA check was done on the table's D call, TRBD1. The DNA matches TRBJ2-7 better at its end, which makes the J call doubtful. TRBV21-1 is a recognized pseudogene. The CDR3 totals 17 residues. DNA for the CDR3: TGTGCCAGCAGCCACAGGGATGCCAATGAGCCCTACAATGAGCAGTACTTC. As protein: CASSHRDANEPYNEQYF.

Only one count was recorded for this clonotype. At one end the junction does not follow the germline gene, possibly because of a read error. The chain is built from TRBV12-3 or TRBV12-4 and TRBJ2-3; TRBD2 agrees at 7 bases. The CDR3 has 16 amino acids. CDR3 in amino acids: CASSFWSSGCTDTQYF. The CDR3 DNA sequence: TGCGCCAGCAGTTTCTGGTCTAGCGGCTGTACAGATACGCAGTATTTT.

This clonotype appeared many times. The rearrangement uses TRBV12-3 or TRBV12-4 and TRBJ2-3, with D uncertain. The CDR3 totals 12 residues. The V end was cut by 3 bases, the J end by 5 bases, with 6 bases between. In DNA form, the CDR3 reads TGTGCCAGCAGTTTTCGCCAAGATACGCAGTATTTT. Amino acids: CASSFRQDTQYF.

The gene calls are TRBV11-3 and TRBJ2-3, with TRBD2 matching 13 bases. Germline CDR1 is SGHNT and CDR2 is YENEEA. This CDR3 has 16 residues. V shed 5 bases and J 2 bases; nucleotides not matched to a gene: 4. The CDR3 sequence is CASSQGTSGATDTQYF. The CDR3 nucleotides are TGTGCCAGCAGCCAGGGGACTAGCGGGGCCACAGATACGCAGTATTTT. The complete variable domain, with remaining parts taken from reference TRBV11-3 and TRBJ2-3, reads EAGVVQSPRYKIIEKKQPVAFWCNPISGHNTLYWYLQNLGQGPELLIRYENEEAVDDSQLPKDRFSAERLKGVDSTLKIQPAELGDSAVYLCASSQGTSGATDTQYFGPGTRLTVL.

V usage is TRBV7-2 and J usage is TRBJ2-3; 9 bases are shared with TRBD2. This CDR3 contains 17 residues. Germline loops: CDR1 SGHTA, CDR2 FQGNSA. The trim removed 2 bases at V and 0 bases at J, leaving 6 bases unmatched. This CDR3 reads CASSLTLGLASTDTQYF. DNA of the CDR3: TGTGCCAGCAGCTTAACCCTGGGACTAGCTAGCACAGATACGCAGTATTTT.

The table lists this clonotype with many counts. The rearrangement links TRBV12-3 or TRBV12-4 to TRBJ2-1; 7 positions match TRBD2. The CDR3 has 12 amino acids. Germline trimming cut 6 bases from V and 13 bases from J; bases unmatched to any gene: 9. The CDR3 loop is CASSPERDLQFF. The CDR3 bases are TGTGCCAGCAGCCCAGAGCGGGATCTTCAGTTCTTC.

This clonotype appeared a single time. The chain couples TRBV29-1 to TRBJ2-4; D ambiguous. The J call is doubtful: the DNA matches TRBJ2-7 better. CDR1 and CDR2 from the germline V gene are SQVTM and ANQGSEA. The CDR3 spans 12 residues. CDR3 amino acids: CSVKLPAYEQYF. Here the CDR3 DNA reads TGCAGCGTAAAATTGCCCGCCTACGAGCAGTACTTC.

The chain joins TRBV4-2 to TRBJ2-5; D perhaps matches TRBD2 (6 bases). The J call may be wrong; the DNA end is better matched by TRBJ2-7. The V gene's germline CDR1 is LGHNA and CDR2 YNFKEQ. This CDR3 region has 14 residues. Written as DNA, the CDR3 is TGTGCCAGCAGCCATATGACGGGGGACTACGAGCAGTACTTC. Protein product: CASSHMTGDYEQYF.

The rearrangement uses TRBV7-8 and TRBJ2-4; tentatively, D is TRBD2 (5 bases). The J call is uncertain, as TRBJ2-7 better fits the DNA end. The CDR3 consists of 14 residues. The germline V gene encodes CDR1 SGHVS and CDR2 FQNEAQ. The CDR3 loop reads CASSLQDRGYEQYF. CDR3 DNA: TGTGCCAGCAGCCTTCAAGATCGGGGCTACGAGCAGTACTTC.

With respect to this clonotype: Since a much larger clone is just one base distant, this may be a read error. This chain links TRBV4-2 with TRBJ2-3; 10 bases agree with TRBD2. Germline loops: CDR1 LGHNA, CDR2 YNFKEQ. The CDR3 spans 17 residues. The DNA of the CDR3 is TGTGCCGGCAGCCCAAGGAGCGGGGGGGCCAAGTCAGATACGCAGTATTTT. It codes for CAGSPRSGGAKSDTQYF.

This clonotype was seen just once. This chain uses TRBV27 with TRBJ2-4, with TRBD2 matching over 13 bases. The DNA end lines up better with TRBJ2-7; the J call may be wrong. The V gene's germline CDR1 is MNHEY and CDR2 SMNVEV (reference sequence). The CDR3 is made up of 17 amino acids. CDR3 DNA sequence: TGTGCCAGCAGTTTCCATGGGACTAGCGGGGTTACCTACGAGCAGTACTTC. Residues: CASSFHGTSGVTYEQYF.

The J gene is TRBJ1-2, the V gene TRBV28; tentatively, D is TRBD1 (5 bases). V lost 6 bases, J lost 4 bases, and 15 bases lay in between. CDR1 and CDR2 from the germline V gene are MDHEN and SYDVKM. This CDR3 comprises 14 residues. In nucleotides, the CDR3 is TGTGCCAGCAGACGGGCGGGGCAGGGCTATGGCTACACCTTC. The encoded protein is CASRRAGQGYGYTF.

This clonotype was recorded a few times. The rearrangement links TRBV12-3 or TRBV12-4 to TRBJ2-3; 8 nucleotides match TRBD1. The CDR3 spans 14 residues. V was pared by 5 bases and J by 7 bases, with 8 bases of the junction left unmatched. The CDR3 region has the DNA TGTGCCAGCAGTGTCGACAGGGGTCGATATACGCAGTATTTT. This codes for CASSVDRGRYTQYF.

J is TRBJ2-7 and V is TRBV2, with 7 bases identical to TRBD2. Germline CDR1 reads SNHLY; CDR2 reads FYNNEI. The CDR3 consists of 13 residues. The trim removed 6 bases at V and 7 bases at J, leaving 9 bases unmatched. CDR3 loop: CASSWDYLWEQYF. The CDR3 region has the DNA TGTGCCAGCAGCTGGGACTATTTGTGGGAGCAGTACTTC. The full variable domain, rest sourced from reference TRBV2 and TRBJ2-7, is EPEVTQTPSHQVTQMGQEVILRCVPISNHLYFYWYRQILGQKVEFLVSFYNNEISEKSEIFDDQFSVERPDGSNFTLKIRSTKLEDSAMYFCASSWDYLWEQYFGPGTRLTVT.

Many counts were recorded for this clonotype. The chain links TRBV27 to TRBJ2-1; the match to TRBD2 covers 11 bases. This CDR3 has 14 residues. Germline V CDR1 and CDR2: MNHEY, SMNVEV (reference sequence). V trimming: 4 bases; J trimming: 6 bases; junction bases outside the gene matches: 2. CDR3 nucleotides: TGTGCCAGCAGTTCTAGCGGGAGGTTCAATGAGCAGTTCTTC. The encoded protein is CASSSSGRFNEQFF.

V usage is TRBV24-1 and J usage is TRBJ2-1; 7 nucleotides agree with TRBD1. The CDR3 sequence is 15 residues long. The J segment lost 3 bases and the V segment lost 4 bases, leaving 5 bases of the junction unmatched. Germline V gene sequence: CDR1 KGHDR, CDR2 SFDVKD. CDR3 sequence (DNA): TGTGCCACCAGTGACATAGGACAGGACTACAATGAGCAGTTCTTC. It specifies CATSDIGQDYNEQFF.

This clonotype was counted many times. V and J are TRBV7-9 and TRBJ1-5; a weak D match, TRBD1 (5 bases). CDR1 is SEHNR, CDR2 FQNEAQ, per germline (reference sequence). Between the trimmed V and J ends, which lost 4 bases and 5 bases, there was a span of 12 bases. The CDR3 loop spans 14 amino acids. The chain's CDR3 is CASSYQGGDQPQHF. CDR3 DNA sequence: TGTGCCAGCAGCTACCAGGGCGGAGATCAGCCCCAGCATTTT.

This clonotype was found many times. The chain recombines TRBV3-1 with TRBJ1-2; D call uncertain. Germline CDR1 LGHDT, CDR2 YNNKEL (reference sequence). The CDR3 totals 14 residues. V lost 1 base, J lost 2 bases, and 8 bases lay in between. As DNA, the CDR3 is TGTGCCAGCAGCCAAGGTAACTACAACTATGGCTACACCTTC. Translated, it gives CASSQGNYNYGYTF.